This T cell receptor (beta chain) was sequenced during a study of blood T cell repertoires in COVID-19 (dated by TCRdb to 2018 to 2020). Notes on the research overall: Samples from collaborators originated in the United States, Italy and Spain and spanned both the acute and convalescent phases of COVID-19. The prospective study material was composed of cDNA or gDNA derived from T cells, B-cell-depleted T cells, or PBMCs. Subjects who had been exposed to COVID-19, were actively infected with it, or had recovered from it provided the deeply sampled blood TCRbeta repertoires that made up the dataset. The repertoires were released in a freely available public database meant as a resource for research on the immune response to SARS-CoV-2. The samples were drawn from two sources: the first 160 participants of the ongoing ImmuneRACE study, and fewer than 1,500 subjects contributed by 6 global collaborators. Sample metadata almost always included a de-identified subject ID, COVID-19 status, age in years and sex. Where HLA class I and class II types were available, the types were taken from metadata supplied by the sample provider, not from assay-based typing. Results and caveats for the whole study, not just this receptor: The quantity of clinical and demographic metadata differed by source and by participant and was supplied without curation.

TCRbeta CDR3 regions were amplified from genomic DNA by means of the immunoSEQ Assay, a bias-controlled multiplex PCR. Per the authors' processing: Nucleated cell counts per sample were estimated from amplification of reference gene primers within the assay. To quantify the absolute abundance of each unique TCRbeta CDR3 rearrangement, sequence reads were collapsed and filtered. For each sample, productive Simpson clonality was calculated as the square root of Simpson's diversity index over productive rearrangements. In TCRdb, the immuneACCESS table is reduced to in-frame sequences with V and J assigned. These tables do not hold every clone; where another copy was compared, an unresolved V gene accounts for under half, and the others remain unexplained. The DNA was the basis for D and trimming; V, J and clone size are from that table. This sample lists 52,000 or so clones; 83% were detected once. In total, the top ten clones hold approximately 15% of the sample.

Collaborating institutions collected whole blood in K2EDTA tubes following their own protocols. For TCRbeta analysis, collaborators shipped samples in one of three forms: frozen whole blood, isolated PBMCs, or DNA extracted from either of those sample types. About this clone itself: Its antigen has not been determined. Per-base qualities were not stored, and no clone one base away is much larger.

This sequence originates from a man aged 35 to 55 with acute or convalescent COVID-19. The sequencing sample was made of peripheral blood.

The CDR3 reads as follows: CASSPGGIEAFF. The base sequence is TGTGCCAGCTCACCAGGAGGGATCGAAGCTTTCTTT. The rearrangement combines TRBV18 with TRBJ1-1, with the D segment identity uncertain. From a lookup of the germline V gene, CDR1 and CDR2 are KGHSH and LQKENI. The CDR3 has 12 amino acids, counting the end cysteine and phenylalanine. Just CDR3 DNA is preserved here, 36 bases in frame from base 1. V and J are truncated by 2 bases and 8 bases respectively, leaving an intervening sequence of 9 bases. With the rest looked up from the reference TRBV18 and TRBJ1-1 genes rather than sequenced, the full variable domain is NAGVMQNPRHLVRRRGQEARLRCSPMKGHSHVYWYRQLPEEGLKFMVYLQKENIIDESGMPKERFSAEFPKEGPSILRIQQVVRGDSAAYFCASSPGGIEAFFGQGTRLTVV.